The clone carrying this T cell receptor (beta chain) was observed once. Its antigen is still unknown. TCRdb used MiXCR to reprocess the 5' RACE reads, holding one entry per CDR3 protein. Of 350,000 to 450,000 distinct CDR3 sequences in the sample, 15% to 20% were seen once. This entry comes from a study of identical twins. Findings of the study overall: The abundant beta clonotypes from cord blood had fewer insertions, and memory repertoires had none of this.

Germline CDR1 and CDR2: LGHNA and YSLEER. Trimming cost V 0 bases and J 3 bases; bases outside gene matches: 15. This CDR3 spans 19 amino acids. The sequencing sample was made of naive T cells sorted from blood. This chain links TRBV4-3 with TRBJ2-3; TRBD1 agrees at 7 bases. The sequence was obtained from a man aged 50 or older in good health. The CDR3 here is CASSQDLMPIGGRTDTQYF. CDR3 in DNA: TGCGCCAGCAGCCAAGATCTCATGCCTATAGGGGGCAGGACAGATACGCAGTATTTT.